This paragraph reports one T cell receptor (beta chain). Blood was drawn at first hyperthyroidism diagnosis, before any ophthalmopathy symptoms. Source material for PBMCs was more than 7.5 ml fresh peripheral blood. What was amplified from RNA transcripts were TCR beta CDR3 regions. A first-round RT-PCR of the TCR CDR3 used the HTBI primer set. One entry per CDR3 protein results from TCRdb running MiXCR on the multiplex PCR reads. The top ten clones hold over 15% of a sample with hundreds of thousands of distinct CDR3 sequences, approximately 18% of them seen once. This specimen belongs to a study of T cells in Graves' hyperthyroidism and ophthalmopathy. Study-level information: Pretreatment peripheral blood was obtained at initial diagnosis.

CDR3 length equals 13 residues. V lost 5 bases and J lost 11, with 16 bases in between. Material for sequencing was blood. V and J are TRBV12-3 or TRBV12-4 and TRBJ1-5; D perhaps matches TRBD1 (6 bases). The receptor was derived from a woman aged 45-65 years with Graves' hyperthyroidism that later progressed to Graves' ophthalmopathy. In DNA form, the CDR3 reads TGTGCCAGCAGTACCGACAGGAGTAGGGCCCAGCATTTT. Translated: CASSTDRSRAQHF.